This TCR beta chain is drawn from a study of blood T cell repertoires in COVID-19. Study as a whole: PBMCs, B-cell-depleted T cells, or T cells were the source of the cDNA or gDNA that made up the material.

The CDR3 is 14 amino acids. Germline assignment: CDR1 SGHNT and CDR2 YYREEE (reference sequence). Trimming at V came to 3 bases and at J to 10 bases, leaving 6 bases not matched to a gene. Profiled with immunoSEQ multiplex PCR; TCRdb holds only in-frame clones, not every one. The data show roughly 150,000 clones, roughly 80% seen once. The material sequenced was peripheral blood. The clonotype was recovered from a woman older than 75 with acute or convalescent COVID-19. The chain couples TRBV5-4 to TRBJ1-6; 8 bases fit TRBD1. CDR3 residues: CASSSGGAESPLHF. CDR3 coding DNA: TGTGCCAGCAGCTCAGGGGGCGCGGAATCACCCCTCCACTTT.